The 6 T cell receptor beta chains below all came from one sample that was sequenced in a study of shared clonotypes between healthy human individuals. The data were produced by immunoSEQ multiplex PCR, yet TCRdb's version contains in-frame clones alone and is incomplete. The data hold millions of clones, with around nine tenths observed a single time. The sequenced sample was naive CD4+ T cells sorted from blood. Indicated subset: CD45RA+ positively selected. The receptors were gathered from a man aged 18 to 29 in good health.

The chain joins TRBV6-1 to TRBJ2-7; D may be TRBD1 (6 bases). This CDR3 spans 17 amino acids. Germline values: CDR1 MNHNS, CDR2 SASEGT. Trimming shortened V by 4 bases and J by 6 bases, and 25 bases separated the two germline ends. The CDR3: CASSAKWDKRPECEQYF. The CDR3 DNA follows: TGTGCCAGCAGTGCCAAGTGGGACAAGCGTCCCGAGTGCGAGCAGTACTTC.

This chain uses TRBV5-4 with TRBJ2-7; TRBD2 matches at 8 bases. CDR1 SGHNT and CDR2 YYREEE come from the germline V gene (reference sequence). The CDR3 runs 15 residues. V dropped 4 bases and J dropped 1; count of bases not matched to a gene: 7. In DNA form, the CDR3 reads TGTGCCAGCAGCCGAAGCGGGGGTGGGTCCTACGAGCAGTACTTC. Encoded protein: CASSRSGGGSYEQYF.

The chain joins TRBV28 to TRBJ1-1; D is undetermined. The CDR3 runs 14 residues. Germline values: CDR1 MDHEN, CDR2 SYDVKM. The V gene lost 3 bases and the J gene lost 4 bases, with 12 bases spanning the gap. CDR3 sequence reads: CASSLRPIFTEAFF. DNA for the CDR3: TGTGCCAGCAGTTTGCGGCCCATTTTCACTGAAGCTTTCTTT.

The chain joins TRBV7-2 to TRBJ1-2; TRBD1 matches at 9 bases. V was clipped by 1 base and J by 6 bases; unmatched bases: 6. CDR1 is SGHTA, CDR2 FQGNSA, per germline. The CDR3 is 15 residues long. DNA for the CDR3: TGTGCCAGCAGCTTAGTGGGACAGGGTATGGATGGCTACACCTTC. Protein sequence: CASSLVGQGMDGYTF. The full variable domain, with the rest looked up from reference TRBV7-2 and TRBJ1-2, is GAGVSQSPSNKVTEKGKDVELRCDPISGHTALYWYRQSLGQGLEFLIYFQGNSAPDKSGLPSDRFSAERTGGSVSTLTIQRTQQEDSAVYLCASSLVGQGMDGYTFGSGTRLTVV.

V and J are TRBV7-8 and TRBJ1-3; TRBD1 might be the D (5 bases). V dropped 2 bases and J dropped 4 bases, with 15 bases sitting between them. CDR3 length equals 16 residues. Germline V CDR1 and CDR2: SGHVS, FQNEAQ. CDR3 region: CASSLLVGDVGNTIYF. CDR3 nucleotide sequence: TGTGCCAGCAGCTTACTCGTAGGGGACGTCGGAAACACCATATATTTT. Full variable domain (rest looked up from reference TRBV7-8 and TRBJ1-3): GAGVSQSPRYKVAKRGQDVALRCDPISGHVSLFWYQQALGQGPEFLTYFQNEAQLDKSGLPSDRFFAERPEGSVSTLKIQRTQQEDSAVYLCASSLLVGDVGNTIYFGEGSWLTVV.

The chain recombines TRBV19 with TRBJ2-2, with TRBD1 matching over 7 bases. Germline CDR1 LNHDA, CDR2 SQIVND (reference sequence). Losses at the gene ends were 4 bases for V and 4 bases for J; bases not matched to a gene: 6. CDR3 length: 15 amino acids. The CDR3, as DNA: TGTGCCAGTAGTACCCGGGACAGTCTCACCGGGGAGCTGTTTTTT. Amino acid sequence: CASSTRDSLTGELFF.